This entry lists 21 T cell receptor beta chains sequenced from one sample in a study of CD8 T cells in ankylosing spondylitis. TCRdb re-derived calls from the 5' RACE reads in MiXCR, one entry per CDR3 protein. The data contain more than 150,000 distinct CDR3 sequences, around 10% of them singletons. What was sequenced was blood, either unsorted or a sorted T cell fraction (not recorded which). The receptors stem from a male donor with ankylosing spondylitis or in good health (not recorded which).

This clonotype was picked up many times. J is TRBJ1-1 and V is TRBV5-1, with 9 bases aligning to TRBD1. Trimming took 4 bases from V and 4 from J; bases not matched to a gene: 5. Per germline, CDR1 SGHRS and CDR2 YFSETQ. This CDR3 is 14 amino acids long. The DNA of the CDR3 is TGCGCCAGCAGCCCGGGACAGGGACGCACTGAAGCTTTCTTT. Its protein product is CASSPGQGRTEAFF.

This clonotype was counted ten times or more. The gene calls are TRBV5-1 and TRBJ2-1; TRBD2 might be the D (5 bases). The CDR3 has 16 amino acids. Trimming removed 2 bases from V and 10 bases from J, with 22 bases in between. CDR1 is SGHRS and CDR2 is YFSETQ in the germline V gene. The CDR3 loop is CASSFRSLLSGTEQFF. The CDR3 DNA reads TGCGCCAGCAGCTTTCGTAGCCTACTATCGGGAACCGAGCAGTTCTTC.

This clonotype was counted at least ten times. V and J are TRBV6-5 and TRBJ1-2; unclear D gene. CDR1 and CDR2 from the germline V gene are MNHEY and SVGAGI. The CDR3 has 12 amino acids. Trimming removed 9 bases at V and 3 bases at J, with 11 bases between. The CDR3 DNA reads TGTGCCAGGAATTGGGCCGACTATGGCTACACCTTC. Its protein product is CARNWADYGYTF.

The sample holds many counts of this clonotype. CDR3 bases: TGCAGTGCTAGGCGCGGGGGGGCCGTGAATGAGCAGTTCTTC. Protein: CSARRGGAVNEQFF. The chain recombines TRBV20-1 with TRBJ2-1, with 9 nucleotides matching TRBD2. This CDR3 contains 14 residues. The V segment lost 3 bases and the J segment 7 bases; nucleotides outside the gene matches: 7. Germline CDR1 and CDR2: DFQATT and SNEGSKA (reference sequence).

This clonotype was observed a few times. The chain links TRBV30 to TRBJ1-2; D not resolved. CDR1 and CDR2 from the germline V gene are GTSNPN and SVGIG (reference sequence). Trimming left V 2 bases short and J 6 bases short, with 13 bases between. The CDR3 has 13 residues. CDR3 residues: CAWSPLSGDGYTF. CDR3 nucleotides: TGTGCCTGGAGTCCCCTCTCTGGGGATGGCTACACCTTC.

This clonotype showed up many times. The V and J genes are TRBV3-1 and TRBJ1-1; no firm D call. CDR1 LGHDT and CDR2 YNNKEL come from the germline V gene (reference sequence). The CDR3 contains 13 residues. Trimming removed 4 bases at V and 4 bases at J, with 10 bases between. The CDR3 reads CASSPEPRTEAFF. CDR3 coding DNA: TGTGCCAGCAGCCCAGAACCCCGCACTGAAGCTTTCTTT. Filled out from reference TRBV3-1 and TRBJ1-1, the complete variable domain reads DTAVSQTPKYLVTQMGNDKSIKCEQNLGHDTMYWYKQDSKKFLKIMFSYNNKELIINETVPNRFSPKSPDKAHLNLHINSLELGDSAVYFCASSPEPRTEAFFGQGTRLTVV.

The chain is built from TRBV7-9 and TRBJ1-5, with unresolved D. The CDR3 sequence is 12 residues long. Germline V lookup: CDR1 SEHNR, CDR2 FQNEAQ (reference sequence). V was pared by 1 base and J by 6 bases, with 4 bases between. DNA for the CDR3: TGTGCCAGCAGCTTAGATCTTCAGCCCCAGCATTTT. Its protein product is CASSLDLQPQHF.

This clonotype appeared a single time. J is TRBJ2-7 and V is TRBV3-1; TRBD1 matches 8 bases. Losses at the gene ends were 6 bases for V and 3 bases for J; bases not matched to a gene: 1. Germline V CDR1 and CDR2: LGHDT, YNNKEL (reference sequence). There are 12 residues in the CDR3. CDR3 bases: TGTGCCAGCAGGGGACAGGTCTACGAGCAGTACTTC. Its translation: CASRGQVYEQYF.

This clonotype was counted many times. The chain recombines TRBV7-8 with TRBJ1-1; D remains unclear. Looked up from germline, CDR1 is SGHVS and CDR2 is FQNEAQ. V shed 2 bases and J shed 8 bases, with 9 bases lying between them. This CDR3 comprises 12 residues. CDR3 region: CASSLSAAEAFF. The DNA of the CDR3 is TGTGCCAGCAGCTTATCGGCAGCCGAAGCTTTCTTT.

This clonotype was recorded many times. V usage is TRBV20-1 and J usage is TRBJ2-2; D call uncertain. V lost 0 bases and J 1 base, leaving 9 bases between the germline ends. This CDR3 spans 15 amino acids. Per the germline V gene, CDR1 is DFQATT and CDR2 is SNEGSKA (reference sequence). The CDR3 nucleotides read TGCAGTGCTAGAGATCCACAGCAGAACACCGGGGAGCTGTTTTTT. This sequence encodes CSARDPQQNTGELFF.

This clonotype appeared many times. The rearrangement uses TRBV10-3 and TRBJ2-1; 7 bases fit TRBD1. Germline lookup yields CDR1 ENHRY and CDR2 SYGVKD. This CDR3 is built from 15 residues. V dropped 7 bases and J dropped 5; count of bases not matched to a gene: 11. CDR3 amino acids: CAITRTQGPNNEQFF. The CDR3 nucleotides read TGTGCCATCACCAGGACACAGGGGCCTAACAATGAGCAGTTCTTC.

The chain joins TRBV9 to TRBJ2-3; 13 positions match TRBD2. CDR1 and CDR2 (germline): SGDLS, YYNGEE. This CDR3 is built from 16 residues. V lost 3 bases to trimming and J lost 2 bases; unmatched junction nucleotides: 3. The CDR3 DNA reads TGTGCCAGCAGCGGACTAGCGGGGGGCACCACAGATACGCAGTATTTT. Translation gives CASSGLAGGTTDTQYF.

The gene calls are TRBV11-3 and TRBJ2-1, with TRBD2 as a possible D gene (7 bases). This CDR3 has 15 amino acids. CDR1 and CDR2 (germline): SGHNT, YENEEA. The germline V and J ends were trimmed by 3 bases and 6 bases, with 15 bases remaining between them. CDR3 in DNA: TGTGCCAGCAGCTTGGTGCGGGGGCGCGGCAATGAGCAGTTCTTC. Protein product: CASSLVRGRGNEQFF.

This sequence joins TRBV5-1 and TRBJ2-6; unclear D gene. With 5 bases removed from V and 2 bases from J, the gap between germline ends came to 8 bases. The CDR3 consists of 14 residues. Germline values: CDR1 SGHRS, CDR2 YFSETQ. The CDR3 nucleotides read TGCGCCAGCAGTACAACGGCTGGGGCCAACGTCCTGACTTTC. As protein: CASSTTAGANVLTF.

This clonotype was seen a handful of times. The chain links TRBV12-3 or TRBV12-4 to TRBJ1-2; D gene unclear. Trimming took 4 bases from V and 5 from J, leaving 14 bases between them. The CDR3 length is 14 residues. CDR3 nucleotides: TGTGCCAGCAGTTCCCGGGAGAGTTTATATGGCTACACCTTC. Protein product: CASSSRESLYGYTF.

J is TRBJ2-1 and V is TRBV20-1; 12 bases are shared with TRBD2. In germline, CDR1 is DFQATT, CDR2 SNEGSKA (reference sequence). The CDR3 length is 17 residues. J gave up 6 bases and V 0 bases, and 9 bases lay outside the gene matches. Here the CDR3 DNA reads TGCAGTGCTAGAGATCTAAGGACTAGCGGGATCGTCAATGAGCAGTTCTTC. Its translation is CSARDLRTSGIVNEQFF.

This clonotype was observed at least ten times. An end of the junction does not agree with germline; a read error may underlie this. The chain links TRBV18 to TRBJ2-3; D not certain. The CDR3 length is 15 residues. The V gene's germline CDR1 is KGHSH and CDR2 LQKENI. The CDR3: CASSHGEVSTNTQYF. The DNA for the CDR3 is TGTGCCAGCTCACACGGAGAGGTTAGCACAAATACGCAGTATTTT.

V and J are TRBV20-1 and TRBJ2-5; no firm D call. Trimming removed 6 bases at V and 0 bases at J, with 14 bases between. The CDR3 is made up of 14 amino acids. Germline V CDR1 and CDR2: DFQATT, SNEGSKA (reference sequence). This CDR3 is CSAAVGLYQETQYF. CDR3 in DNA: TGCAGTGCGGCGGTAGGGCTGTACCAAGAGACCCAGTACTTC.

This clonotype was recorded at least ten times. The rearrangement uses TRBV27 and TRBJ2-1; D tentatively reads TRBD1 or TRBD2 (5 bases each). There are 14 residues in the CDR3. From germline, CDR1 is MNHEY and CDR2 SMNVEV (reference sequence). Between the trimmed V and J ends, which lost 8 bases and 6 bases, there was a span of 17 bases. CDR3 coding DNA: TGTGCCAGCTCGCTTGGTCTGAGGGGCAATGAGCAGTTCTTC. It is translated as CASSLGLRGNEQFF.

As regards this clonotype: It may be a read error: a sequence one base away is much more abundant. V gene TRBV6-1 combines with J gene TRBJ1-1; no firm D call. The CDR3 covers 18 residues. Trimming shortened V by 2 bases and J by 3 bases, and 22 bases separated the two germline ends. Germline CDR1 is MNHNS and CDR2 is SASEGT. In DNA form, the CDR3 reads TGTGCCAGCAGTGAACCCCTCGTTTATGCGCACGTGTACACTGAAGCTTTCTTT. It encodes CASSEPLVYAHVYTEAFF.

This clonotype was counted at least ten times. The chain is built from TRBV20-1 and TRBJ2-7; 9 nucleotides agree with TRBD1. The trim removed 3 bases at V and 2 bases at J, leaving 5 bases unmatched. The CDR3 has 14 residues. Looked up from germline, CDR1 is DFQATT and CDR2 is SNEGSKA (reference sequence). CDR3 region: CSARGQGIPYEQYF. CDR3 nucleotide sequence: TGCAGTGCTAGGGGACAGGGTATTCCCTACGAGCAGTACTTC.